This entry is about one T cell receptor (beta chain). The data derive from a study of shared T cell receptors in the human thymus. This CDR3 spans 16 amino acids. Germline V CDR1 and CDR2: LNHDA, SQIVND (reference sequence). Between the trimmed V and J ends, which lost 3 bases and 1 base, there was a span of 14 bases. Using immunoSEQ multiplex PCR, the repertoire was profiled, and TCRdb retains in-frame clones only, with some absent. The sample has roughly 660,000 clones, around 89% seen once. The same sample was also studied in work on human thymus T cells. That paper adds: Infants, healthy and Finnish, who were having corrective surgery for congenital heart defects served as donors. Thymus tissue for the work was resected from patients undergoing corrective heart surgery. Gene usage (both V and J) appeared biased in thymic and blood repertoires. Related research examined unrelated individuals and reported that their thymic repertoires overlapped highly.

The specimen sequenced was thymocytes. This chain joins TRBV19 and TRBJ2-3, with D tentatively TRBD2 (6 bases). This clonotype originated in a boy under two years old with a congenital heart defect. The CDR3 here is CASSIGRAVGTDTQYF. The CDR3 DNA reads as TGTGCCAGTAGTATCGGGAGAGCAGTAGGCACAGATACGCAGTATTTT. The full variable domain, its missing parts supplied by reference TRBV19 and TRBJ2-3, is DGGITQSPKYLFRKEGQNVTLSCEQNLNHDAMYWYRQDPGQGLRLIYYSQIVNDFQKGDIAEGYSVSREKKESFPLTVTSAQKNPTAFYLCASSIGRAVGTDTQYFGPGTRLTVL.